This T cell receptor (beta chain) was found in a study of blood T cell repertoires in COVID-19. Study as a whole: Samples taken during acute and convalescent COVID-19 were collected in the United States, Italy and Spain.

The CDR3 extends over 15 amino acids. The V gene's germline CDR1 is MGHDK and CDR2 SYGVNS. Trimming removed 2 bases from V and 5 bases from J, with 13 bases in between. How the authors handled the data: Estimated nucleated cell counts came from reference gene primer amplification. Sequencing used immunoSEQ multiplex PCR; TCRdb keeps in-frame clones, though not all of them. V, J and clone size are taken as reported in that table, and D and trimming were inferred from the DNA itself. The top ten hold about an eighth of the sample, which has 70,000 to 95,000 clones, 84% seen once. The clonotype was recovered from a human donor in a cohort sampled during active COVID-19. The sequencing input was peripheral blood. The chain couples TRBV25-1 to TRBJ2-1; no firm D call. The CDR3, as DNA: TGTGCCAGCAGTGAAGGTGTCGGAGTACACAATGAGCAGTTCTTC. This translates into CASSEGVGVHNEQFF.